This T cell receptor beta chain was sequenced in a study of blood T cell repertoires in COVID-19. Overall study: Both acute and convalescent COVID-19 samples were obtained from the United States, Italy and Spain.

Libraries were prepared by immunoSEQ multiplex PCR; TCRdb keeps only in-frame clonotypes and omits some of them. Counted here are around 250,000 clones, around 83% occurring once; the ten biggest clones make up 5.7%. Trimming stripped 3 bases from V and 7 bases from J, with 6 bases between. The germline V gene has CDR1 KGHDR and CDR2 SFDVKD. The CDR3 spans 12 residues. This receptor was obtained from a man older than 75 with acute or convalescent COVID-19. This sequence joins TRBV24-1 and TRBJ1-5; D ambiguous. The material sequenced was peripheral blood. The CDR3: CATSDKEQPQHF. DNA for the CDR3: TGTGCCACCAGTGATAAAGAGCAGCCCCAGCATTTT.